Below, 16 T cell receptor beta chains from the same sample are listed, as sequenced in a study of blood T cell repertoires in COVID-19 (TCRdb year 2020). The library was made by the immunoSEQ multiplex PCR assay. TCRdb provides this immuneACCESS table in a form limited to in-frame rearrangements. Some clones are lacking; in checked studies, under half of them reflect an unresolved V gene, and why the rest are absent is not known. The sample contains about 89,000 clones, about 86% of them found a single time. The ten largest clones represent more than 1% of the sample. The sequenced sample consisted of peripheral blood. These receptors originate from a man older than 75 with active or convalescent COVID-19.

The rearrangement joins TRBV27 to TRBJ2-1; tentative D call: TRBD2 (6 bases). The length of the CDR3 is 17 residues. Germline V gene sequence: CDR1 MNHEY, CDR2 SMNVEV (reference sequence). V lost 2 bases to trimming and J lost 0 bases, with 14 bases between them. The CDR3 loop reads CASSLARTTSSYNEQFF. The CDR3 nucleotides read TGTGCCAGCAGTTTAGCCCGGACTACAAGCTCCTACAATGAGCAGTTCTTC.

This sequence joins TRBV28 and TRBJ2-5, with D possibly TRBD2 on 5 matching bases. Germline CDR1 MDHEN, CDR2 SYDVKM. CDR3 length: 14 residues. V lost 6 bases and J 5 bases, leaving 16 bases between the germline ends. DNA of the CDR3: TGTGCCAGCAGACCGGAGCAGCGGTGGGAGACCCAGTACTTC. Translation: CASRPEQRWETQYF.

The J gene is TRBJ1-1, the V gene TRBV7-2, with TRBD1 identical over 10 bases. Trimming removed 5 bases from V and 4 bases from J; junction bases left unmatched: 4. Looked up from germline, CDR1 is SGHTA and CDR2 is FQGNSA. The CDR3 runs to 14 residues. CDR3 sequence (DNA): TGTGCCAGCAGCGTCGACAGGGGGCGCACTGAAGCTTTCTTT. Protein: CASSVDRGRTEAFF.

The CDR3 bases are TGCGCCAGCAGTCAGGCCTCTAACTATGGCTACACCTTC. It specifies CASSQASNYGYTF. V usage is TRBV10-2 and J usage is TRBJ1-2; no definite D call. Per the germline V gene, CDR1 is WSHSY and CDR2 is SAAADI. Trimming pared 5 bases from V and 0 bases from J, leaving 7 bases between. The CDR3 loop spans 13 amino acids.

CDR3 bases: TGTGCCAGCAGCATTAGCGGGAGTTTGACAGATACGCAGTATTTT. This encodes CASSISGSLTDTQYF. This chain connects TRBV7-3 to TRBJ2-3, with 9 bases that match TRBD2. Germline V CDR1 and CDR2: SGHTA, FQGTGA. Unmatched junction bases numbered 6, after V lost 5 bases and J lost 3 bases. CDR3 length equals 15 residues.

This rearrangement joins TRBV20-1 to TRBJ1-2; D may be TRBD1 (5 bases). The V gene lost 3 bases and the J gene lost 8 bases, with 16 bases spanning the gap. CDR1 and CDR2 from the germline V gene are DFQATT and SNEGSKA (reference sequence). The CDR3 spans 13 residues. The CDR3 nucleotides read TGCAGTGCTAGTCAATTAGGGGCCCGCGGCTACACCTTC. Translation: CSASQLGARGYTF.

V is TRBV12-3 or TRBV12-4 and J is TRBJ1-1, with D possibly being TRBD1 (6 bases). CDR3 length equals 12 residues. Trimming pared 5 bases from V and 10 bases from J, leaving 14 bases between. The CDR3 region is CASSTDSFRAFF. The CDR3 nucleotides read TGTGCCAGCAGTACGGACAGCTTTAGAGCTTTCTTT.

Only a few counts were recorded for this clone. The chain employs TRBV19 and TRBJ2-4; 8 positions agree with TRBD1. CDR1 LNHDA and CDR2 SQIVND come from the germline V gene (reference sequence). This CDR3 spans 18 amino acids. V lost 3 bases, J lost 0 bases, and 10 bases stayed unmatched. The CDR3 is CASSIGTGNPLAKNIQYF. The DNA of the CDR3 is TGTGCCAGTAGTATCGGGACAGGCAATCCTTTAGCCAAAAACATTCAGTACTTC.

The chain links TRBV7-9 to TRBJ2-3; 16 positions match TRBD2. The germline V gene has CDR1 SEHNR and CDR2 FQNEAQ (reference sequence). The CDR3 is 16 amino acids. With 5 bases clipped from V and 4 bases from J, the junction kept 3 bases outside the gene matches. In DNA, the CDR3 is TGTGCCAGCAGCAGGGGACTAGCGGGAGGGCCAGATACGCAGTATTTT. The encoded protein is CASSRGLAGGPDTQYF.

The CDR3: CAWRTGGTGELFF. The CDR3 nucleotides read TGTGCCTGGAGGACAGGGGGCACCGGGGAGCTGTTTTTT. V gene TRBV30 combines with J gene TRBJ2-2; TRBD1 matches at 9 bases. Germline V gene lookup returns CDR1 GTSNPN and CDR2 SVGIG (reference sequence). The CDR3 contains 13 residues. After removal of 3 bases from V and 4 bases from J, the junction contained 0 bases not matched to a gene.

This chain uses TRBV19 with TRBJ1-1, with TRBD1 matching over 8 bases. J was trimmed by 3 bases and V by 7 bases; bases with no gene match: 4. The length of the CDR3 is 13 residues. Germline loops: CDR1 LNHDA, CDR2 SQIVND (reference sequence). CDR3: CASKTGAHTEAFF. In DNA form, the CDR3 reads TGTGCCAGTAAGACAGGGGCCCACACTGAAGCTTTCTTT.

This chain links TRBV28 with TRBJ2-2, with a possible D match to TRBD1 (6 bases). V gave up 5 bases and J gave up 1 base, with 11 bases separating them. Germline CDR1 and CDR2: MDHEN and SYDVKM. There are 15 residues in the CDR3. For the CDR3, the DNA is TGTGCCAGCAGTAAGGACAGATTGAACACCGGGGAGCTGTTTTTT. It encodes CASSKDRLNTGELFF.

The rearrangement joins TRBV18 to TRBJ1-3, with a tentative D call TRBD1 (6 bases). V was cut by 0 bases and J by 0 bases, with 12 bases left in between. CDR3 size: 17 residues. The germline CDR1 and CDR2 sequences are KGHSH and LQKENI. The CDR3 region has the DNA TGTGCCAGCTCACCACCCGCCGACAGGCACTCTGGAAACACCATATATTTT. Translated: CASSPPADRHSGNTIYF.

This chain links TRBV27 with TRBJ1-2; D is possibly TRBD1 (6 bases). Trimming pared 5 bases from V and 8 bases from J, leaving 21 bases between. This CDR3 spans 15 amino acids. Germline CDR1 reads MNHEY; CDR2 reads SMNVEV (reference sequence). CDR3 DNA sequence: TGTGCCAGCAGTCCTTCAGCAGGGGCCGGAATAGGCTACACCTTC. Translated, it gives CASSPSAGAGIGYTF.

The J gene is TRBJ1-1, the V gene TRBV3-1 (or the pseudogene TRBV3-2), with no clear D. Trimming took 1 base from V and 1 from J, leaving 7 bases between them. CDR3 length: 14 residues. Germline loops: CDR1 LGHDT, CDR2 YNNKEL (reference sequence). The CDR3 spells CASSQAPGNTEAFF. For the CDR3, the DNA is TGTGCCAGCAGCCAAGCCCCGGGGAACACTGAAGCTTTCTTT.

The chain links TRBV4-1 to TRBJ2-7; 8 bases fit TRBD2. The V gene end was trimmed by 1 base and the J gene end by 3 bases; junction bases not matched to a gene: 2. The CDR3 has 14 residues. In germline, CDR1 is MGHRA, CDR2 YSYEKL. CDR3 DNA sequence: TGCGCCAGCAGCCAAGGGCTAGCGGGCTACGAGCAGTACTTC. Translated: CASSQGLAGYEQYF.